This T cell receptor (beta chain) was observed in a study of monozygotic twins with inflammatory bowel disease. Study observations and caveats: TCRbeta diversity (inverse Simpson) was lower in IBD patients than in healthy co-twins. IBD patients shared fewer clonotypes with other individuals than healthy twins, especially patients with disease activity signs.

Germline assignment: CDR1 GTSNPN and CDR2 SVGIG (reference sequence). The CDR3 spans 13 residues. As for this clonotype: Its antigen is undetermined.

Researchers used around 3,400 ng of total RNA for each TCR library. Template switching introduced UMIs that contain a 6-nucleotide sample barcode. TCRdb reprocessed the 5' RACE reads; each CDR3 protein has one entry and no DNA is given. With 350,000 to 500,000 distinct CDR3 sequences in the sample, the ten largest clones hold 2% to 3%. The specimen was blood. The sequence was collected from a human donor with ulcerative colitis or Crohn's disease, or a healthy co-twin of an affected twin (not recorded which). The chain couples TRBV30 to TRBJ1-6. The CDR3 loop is CAWSVGGNSPLHF.